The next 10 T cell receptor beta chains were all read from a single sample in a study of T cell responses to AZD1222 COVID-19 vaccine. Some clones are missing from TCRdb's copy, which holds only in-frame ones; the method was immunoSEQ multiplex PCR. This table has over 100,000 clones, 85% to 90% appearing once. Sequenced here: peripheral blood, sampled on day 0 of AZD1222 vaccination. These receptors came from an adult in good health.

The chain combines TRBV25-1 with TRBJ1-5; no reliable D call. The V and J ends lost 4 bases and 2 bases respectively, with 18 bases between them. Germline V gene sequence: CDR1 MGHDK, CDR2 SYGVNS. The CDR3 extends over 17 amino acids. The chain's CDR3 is CASSAPLLDGRNQPQHF. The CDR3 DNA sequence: TGTGCCAGCAGTGCTCCCCTTCTGGACGGCCGCAATCAGCCCCAGCATTTT. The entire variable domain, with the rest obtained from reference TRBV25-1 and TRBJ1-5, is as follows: EADIYQTPRYLVIGTGKKITLECSQTMGHDKMYWYQQDPGMELHLIHYSYGVNSTEKGDLSSESTVSRIRTEHFPLTLESARPSHTSQYLCASSAPLLDGRNQPQHFGDGTRLSIL.

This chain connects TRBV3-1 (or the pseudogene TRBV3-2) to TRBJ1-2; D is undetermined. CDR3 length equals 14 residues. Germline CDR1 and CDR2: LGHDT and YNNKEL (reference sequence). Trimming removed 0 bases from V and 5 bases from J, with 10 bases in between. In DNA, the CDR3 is TGTGCCAGCAGCCAAGATTCCACGGATTATGGCTACACCTTC. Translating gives CASSQDSTDYGYTF.

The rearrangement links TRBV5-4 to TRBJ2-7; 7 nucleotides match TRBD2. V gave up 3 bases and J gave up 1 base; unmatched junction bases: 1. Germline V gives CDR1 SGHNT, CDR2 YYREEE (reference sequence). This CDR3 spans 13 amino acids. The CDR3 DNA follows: TGTGCCAGCAGCTATAGCGGGTCCTACGAGCAGTACTTC. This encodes CASSYSGSYEQYF.

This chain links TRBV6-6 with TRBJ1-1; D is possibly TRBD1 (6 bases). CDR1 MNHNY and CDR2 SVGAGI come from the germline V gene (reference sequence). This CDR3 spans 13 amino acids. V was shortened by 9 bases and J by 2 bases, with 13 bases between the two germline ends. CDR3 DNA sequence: TGTGCCAGTCGGAAGGACAGAAACACTGAAGCTTTCTTT. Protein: CASRKDRNTEAFF.

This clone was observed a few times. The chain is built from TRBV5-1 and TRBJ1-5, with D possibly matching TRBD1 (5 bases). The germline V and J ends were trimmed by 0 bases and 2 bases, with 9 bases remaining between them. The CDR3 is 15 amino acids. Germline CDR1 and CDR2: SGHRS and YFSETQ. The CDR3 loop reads CASSLGTGRNQPQHF. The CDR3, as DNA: TGCGCCAGCAGCTTGGGTACAGGACGCAATCAGCCCCAGCATTTT.

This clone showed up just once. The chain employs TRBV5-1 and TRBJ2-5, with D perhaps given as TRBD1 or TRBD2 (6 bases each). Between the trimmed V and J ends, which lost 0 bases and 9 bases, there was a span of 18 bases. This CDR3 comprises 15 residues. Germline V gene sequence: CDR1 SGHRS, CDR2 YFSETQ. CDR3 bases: TGCGCCAGCAGCTTGGAGGTTGGGGGCGGAGGGGCCCAGTACTTC. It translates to CASSLEVGGGGAQYF.

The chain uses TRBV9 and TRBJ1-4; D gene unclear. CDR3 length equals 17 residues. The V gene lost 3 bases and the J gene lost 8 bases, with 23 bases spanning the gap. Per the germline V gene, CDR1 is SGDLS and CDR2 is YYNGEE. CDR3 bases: TGTGCCAGCAGCGGACCATTCGGGCGGGCCCGCGGGGAAAAACTGTTTTTT. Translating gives CASSGPFGRARGEKLFF. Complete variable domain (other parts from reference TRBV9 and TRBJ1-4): DSGVTQTPKHLITATGQRVTLRCSPRSGDLSVYWYQQSLDQGLQFLIQYYNGEERAKGNILERFSAQQFPDLHSELNLSSLELGDSALYFCASSGPFGRARGEKLFFGSGTQLSVL.

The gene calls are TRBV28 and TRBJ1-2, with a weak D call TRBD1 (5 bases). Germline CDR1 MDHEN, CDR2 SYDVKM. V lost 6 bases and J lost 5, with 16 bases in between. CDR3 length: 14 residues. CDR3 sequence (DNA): TGTGCCAGCAGCTCCCGACAGCTAGCGTATGGCTACACCTTC. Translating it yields CASSSRQLAYGYTF.

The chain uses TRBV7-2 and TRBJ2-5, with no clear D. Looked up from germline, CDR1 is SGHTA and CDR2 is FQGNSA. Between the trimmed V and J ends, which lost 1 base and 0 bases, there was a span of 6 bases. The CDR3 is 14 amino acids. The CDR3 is CASSLGPNQETQYF. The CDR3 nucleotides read TGTGCCAGCAGCTTAGGGCCAAACCAAGAGACCCAGTACTTC.

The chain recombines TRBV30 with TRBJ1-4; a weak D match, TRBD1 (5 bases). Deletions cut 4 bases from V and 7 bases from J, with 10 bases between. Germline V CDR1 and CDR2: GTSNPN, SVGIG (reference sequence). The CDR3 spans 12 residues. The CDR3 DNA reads TGTGCCTGGAACGGGCAGGGTGAAAAACTGTTTTTT. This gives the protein CAWNGQGEKLFF.